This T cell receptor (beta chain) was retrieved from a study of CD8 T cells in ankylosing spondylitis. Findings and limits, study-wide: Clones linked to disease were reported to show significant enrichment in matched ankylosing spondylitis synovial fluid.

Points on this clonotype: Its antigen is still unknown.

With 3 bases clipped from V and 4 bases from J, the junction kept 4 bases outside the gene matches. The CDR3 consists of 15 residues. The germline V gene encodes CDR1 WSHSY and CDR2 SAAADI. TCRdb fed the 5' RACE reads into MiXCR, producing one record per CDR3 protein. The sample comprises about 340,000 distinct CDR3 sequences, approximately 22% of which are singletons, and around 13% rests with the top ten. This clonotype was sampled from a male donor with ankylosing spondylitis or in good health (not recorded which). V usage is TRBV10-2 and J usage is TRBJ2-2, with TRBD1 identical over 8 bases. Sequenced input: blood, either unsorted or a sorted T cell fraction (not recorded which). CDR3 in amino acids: CASSETGGVTGELFF. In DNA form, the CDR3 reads TGCGCCAGCAGTGAAACAGGGGGAGTCACCGGGGAGCTGTTTTTT.